The next 3 T cell receptor beta chains were all read from a single sample in a study of cytomegalovirus exposure and HLA in healthy donors. The PCR contained 60 Vbeta and 13 Jbeta primers. The repertoire was sequenced with immunoSEQ multiplex PCR; TCRdb's copy has only in-frame clones and lacks some. The sample includes approximately 100,000 clones, approximately 73% of them seen just once. Input material: PBMCs. All receptors come from a man aged 35 to 55 in good health and CMV-seronegative.

The chain employs TRBV4-2 and TRBJ2-2, with TRBD2 matching 9 bases. CDR1 and CDR2 from the germline V gene are LGHNA and YNFKEQ. J was trimmed by 0 bases and V by 7 bases; bases with no gene match: 12. There are 18 residues in the CDR3. CDR3 region: CASTKSLGLATNTGELFF. In DNA form, the CDR3 reads TGTGCCAGCACCAAAAGTCTGGGACTAGCAACGAACACCGGGGAGCTGTTTTTT.

The table lists this clone with a few counts. V and J are TRBV11-2 and TRBJ1-1; D unclear. The CDR3 is 12 residues long. Trimming took off 5 bases at V and 7 bases at J, with 11 bases between the two ends. The germline CDR1 and CDR2 sequences are SGHAT and FQNNGV. CDR3 protein: CASSPSLYEAFF. CDR3 sequence (DNA): TGTGCCAGCAGCCCCTCCCTATATGAAGCTTTCTTT.

The chain combines TRBV5-1 with TRBJ1-2; 9 bases align to TRBD1. Per germline, CDR1 SGHRS and CDR2 YFSETQ. The J segment lost 5 bases and the V segment lost 4 bases, leaving 9 bases of the junction unmatched. This CDR3 has 15 amino acids. Written as DNA, the CDR3 is TGCGCCAGCAGCAGTACAGGGGGCCTAGGGTATGGCTACACCTTC. It codes for CASSSTGGLGYGYTF.